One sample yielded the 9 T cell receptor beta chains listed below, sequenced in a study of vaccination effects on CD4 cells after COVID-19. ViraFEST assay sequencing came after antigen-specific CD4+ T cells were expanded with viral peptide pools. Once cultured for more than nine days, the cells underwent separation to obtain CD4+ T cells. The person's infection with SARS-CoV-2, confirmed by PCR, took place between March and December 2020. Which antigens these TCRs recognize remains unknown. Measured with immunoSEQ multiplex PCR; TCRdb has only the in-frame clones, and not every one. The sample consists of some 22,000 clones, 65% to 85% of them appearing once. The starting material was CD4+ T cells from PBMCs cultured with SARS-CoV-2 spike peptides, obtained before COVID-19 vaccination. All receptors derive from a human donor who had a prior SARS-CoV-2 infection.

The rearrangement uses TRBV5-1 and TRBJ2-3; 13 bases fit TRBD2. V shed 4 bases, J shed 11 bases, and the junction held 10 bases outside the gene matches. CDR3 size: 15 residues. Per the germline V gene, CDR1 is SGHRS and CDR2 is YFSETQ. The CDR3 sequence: CASSGTSGVAGKQYF. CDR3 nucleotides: TGCGCCAGCAGCGGGACTAGCGGGGTCGCCGGTAAGCAGTATTTT. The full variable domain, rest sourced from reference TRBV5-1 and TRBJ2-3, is KAGVTQTPRYLIKTRGQQVTLSCSPISGHRSVSWYQQTPGQGLQFLFEYFSETQRNKGNFPGRFSGRQFSNSRSEMNVSTLELGDSALYLCASSGTSGVAGKQYFGPGTRLTVL.

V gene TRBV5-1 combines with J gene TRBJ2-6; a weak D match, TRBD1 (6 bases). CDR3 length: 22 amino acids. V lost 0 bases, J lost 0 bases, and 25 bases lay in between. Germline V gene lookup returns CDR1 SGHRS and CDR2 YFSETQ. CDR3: CASSLAGRTDAGAVSGANVLTF. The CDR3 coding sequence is TGCGCCAGCAGCTTGGCCGGTCGAACTGATGCAGGGGCCGTCTCTGGGGCCAACGTCCTGACTTTC.

CDR3 residues: CASSYSGNTEAFF. In nucleotides, the CDR3 is TGTGCCAGCAGCTACAGTGGGAACACTGAAGCTTTCTTT. This chain joins TRBV7-2 and TRBJ1-1; unclear D gene. The CDR3 consists of 13 residues. Trimming cost V 4 bases and J 1 base, with 7 bases left between them. Germline V gene lookup returns CDR1 SGHTA and CDR2 FQGNSA.

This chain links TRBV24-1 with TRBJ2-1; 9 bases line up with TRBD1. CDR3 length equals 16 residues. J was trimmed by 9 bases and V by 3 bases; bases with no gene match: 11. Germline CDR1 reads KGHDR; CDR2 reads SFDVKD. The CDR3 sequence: CATSDPSGTGRGEQFF. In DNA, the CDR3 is TGTGCCACCAGTGATCCCTCCGGGACAGGGAGAGGTGAGCAGTTCTTC.

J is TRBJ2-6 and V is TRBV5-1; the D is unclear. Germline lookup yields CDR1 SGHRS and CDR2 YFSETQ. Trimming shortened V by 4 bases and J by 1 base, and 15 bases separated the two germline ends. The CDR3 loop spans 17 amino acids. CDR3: CASSLQVGTSGANVLTF. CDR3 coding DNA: TGCGCCAGCAGCCTCCAGGTTGGTACGTCTGGGGCCAACGTCCTGACTTTC.

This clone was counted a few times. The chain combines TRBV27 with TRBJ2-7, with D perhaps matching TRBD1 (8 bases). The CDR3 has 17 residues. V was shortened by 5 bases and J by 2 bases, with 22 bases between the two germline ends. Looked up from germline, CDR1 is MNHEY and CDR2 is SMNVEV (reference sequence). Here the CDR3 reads CASSLRPYTGGAYEQYF. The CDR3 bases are TGTGCCAGCAGTCTACGACCCTACACAGGGGGGGCCTACGAGCAGTACTTC.

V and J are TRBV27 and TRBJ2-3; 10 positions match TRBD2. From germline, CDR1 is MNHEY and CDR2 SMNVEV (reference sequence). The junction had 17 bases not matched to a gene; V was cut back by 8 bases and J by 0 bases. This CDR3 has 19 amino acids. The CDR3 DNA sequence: TGTGCCAGCCGGAGGGAGCGGGGGGGGAGGGATTTTAGCACAGATACGCAGTATTTT. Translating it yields CASRRERGGRDFSTDTQYF.

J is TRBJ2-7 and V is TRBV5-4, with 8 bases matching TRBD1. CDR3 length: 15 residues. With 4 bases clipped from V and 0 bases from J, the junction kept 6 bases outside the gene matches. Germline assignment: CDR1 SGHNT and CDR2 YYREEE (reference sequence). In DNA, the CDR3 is TGTGCCAGCAGCCAAACAGGGGGGAGCTCCTACGAGCAGTACTTC. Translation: CASSQTGGSSYEQYF.

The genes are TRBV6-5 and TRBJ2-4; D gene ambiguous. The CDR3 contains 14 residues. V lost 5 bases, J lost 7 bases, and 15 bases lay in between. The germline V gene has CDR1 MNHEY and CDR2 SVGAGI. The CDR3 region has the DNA TGTGCCAGCAGTCCTACCCCCAAAGGGAACATTCAGTACTTC. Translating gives CASSPTPKGNIQYF.